One and the same sample provided the 3 T cell receptor beta chains below, sequenced in a study of CD8+ T cells in alopecia areata. Investigators isolated RNA and reverse transcribed it into cDNA to act as the sequencing template. Some clones are missing from TCRdb's copy, which holds only in-frame ones; the method was immunoSEQ multiplex PCR. The top ten clones hold around 0.44% of a sample with about 200,000 clones, 57% of them seen once. Sequencing used CD4+ T cells sorted from blood, obtained at week 0. All receptors derive from a human donor with alopecia areata.

The chain recombines TRBV13 with TRBJ1-6; a possible D gene is TRBD1 (6 bases). Germline V gene sequence: CDR1 PRHDT, CDR2 FYEKMQ (reference sequence). The CDR3 covers 15 residues. Trimming pared 5 bases from V and 4 bases from J, leaving 12 bases between. CDR3 region: CASSQAGTYNSPLHF. Written as DNA, the CDR3 is TGTGCCAGCAGCCAGGCAGGGACATATAATTCACCCCTCCACTTT.

This chain joins TRBV6-5 and TRBJ2-4, with 10 bases lining up with TRBD2. The V gene end was trimmed by 8 bases and the J gene end by 7 bases; junction bases not matched to a gene: 11. The CDR3 has 15 amino acids. Germline V CDR1 and CDR2: MNHEY, SVGAGI. The CDR3 loop is CASRRLAGTDNIQYF. In nucleotides, the CDR3 is TGTGCCAGCCGAAGACTAGCGGGCACAGATAACATTCAGTACTTC.

This clone appeared once. The V gene is TRBV30, the J gene TRBJ2-1; D is uncertain. In germline, CDR1 is GTSNPN, CDR2 SVGIG (reference sequence). The length of the CDR3 is 12 residues. The V gene lost 4 bases and the J gene lost 3 bases, with 7 bases spanning the gap. Written as DNA, the CDR3 is TGTGCCTGGACTAGAGGCTACAATGAGCAGTTCTTC. Protein product: CAWTRGYNEQFF.